The 2 T cell receptor beta chains in this list originate from one sample, sequenced in a study of CD8 T cells in ankylosing spondylitis. Study conclusions and caveats: A TCR beta motif made of under 10 highly homologous variants seemed typical of ankylosing spondylitis blood.

TCRdb called the 5' RACE reads again in MiXCR, with one record for every CDR3 protein. In the table there are hundreds of thousands of distinct CDR3 sequences, roughly 25% of which are singletons. For these receptors, no antigen is known. Sequenced sample: blood, either unsorted or a sorted T cell fraction (not recorded which). The receptors were sampled from a male donor with ankylosing spondylitis.

This clonotype was observed a few times. This chain joins TRBV29-1 and TRBJ2-7, with 10 nucleotides matching TRBD2. Germline V gene lookup returns CDR1 SQVTM and CDR2 ANQGSEA. J lost 0 bases, V lost 3 bases, and 5 bases had no gene match. CDR3 length: 15 amino acids. In DNA form, the CDR3 reads TGCAGCGTTGAGGGGACTAGCGCTAGCTCCTACGAGCAGTACTTC. This sequence encodes CSVEGTSASSYEQYF.

This sequence joins TRBV24-1 and TRBJ1-3; TRBD1 matches 9 bases. The CDR3 runs to 15 residues. Germline V CDR1 and CDR2: KGHDR, SFDVKD. J lost 4 bases, V lost 3 bases, and 3 bases had no gene match. CDR3 loop: CATSDQTGGGNTIYF. The CDR3 bases are TGTGCCACCAGTGATCAGACAGGGGGAGGAAACACCATATATTTT.